The sequence of this T cell receptor (beta chain) was determined in a study of blood T cell repertoires in COVID-19. Turning to the study itself: Some COVID-19 samples were acute and others convalescent; all came from the United States, Italy and Spain. The cDNA or gDNA used as material had been derived from T cells, B-cell-depleted T cells, or PBMCs.

This CDR3 has 16 residues. The germline CDR1 and CDR2 sequences are SGHTA and FQGTGA. V shed 2 bases, J shed 6 bases, and the junction held 2 bases outside the gene matches. As originally analysed: Reference gene primer amplification gave estimated nucleated cell counts. Clones were sequenced by immunoSEQ multiplex PCR, and TCRdb holds only the in-frame ones, with some missing. V and J calls and clone size are as listed in that table; D and trimming were resolved from the DNA. The data hold 15,000 to 20,000 clones, with around 90% observed a single time. Sequencing used peripheral blood. This receptor was obtained from a human donor with active COVID-19. The donor label of this sample is uncertain. The gene calls are TRBV7-3 and TRBJ2-3, with 16 bases that match TRBD2. The CDR3 region has the DNA TGTGCCAGCAGCTTAGGGACTAGCGGGAGGGGGGATACGCAGTATTTT. This sequence encodes CASSLGTSGRGDTQYF.